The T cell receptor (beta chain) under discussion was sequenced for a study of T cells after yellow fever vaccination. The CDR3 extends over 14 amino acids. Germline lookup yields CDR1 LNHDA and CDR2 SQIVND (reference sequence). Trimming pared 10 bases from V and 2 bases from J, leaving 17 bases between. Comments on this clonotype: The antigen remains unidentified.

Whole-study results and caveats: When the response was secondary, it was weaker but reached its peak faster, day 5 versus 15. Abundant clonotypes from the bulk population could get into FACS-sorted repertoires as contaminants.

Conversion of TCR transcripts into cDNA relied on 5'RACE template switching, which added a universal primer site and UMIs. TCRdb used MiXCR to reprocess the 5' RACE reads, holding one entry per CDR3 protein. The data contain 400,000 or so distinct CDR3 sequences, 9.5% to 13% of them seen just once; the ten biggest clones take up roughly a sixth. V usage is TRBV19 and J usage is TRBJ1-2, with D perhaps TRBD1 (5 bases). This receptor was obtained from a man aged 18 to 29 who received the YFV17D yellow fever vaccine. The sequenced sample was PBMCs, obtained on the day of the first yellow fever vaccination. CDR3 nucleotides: TGTGCCACCCGGAGGGGAGGCTCAAACTATGGCTACACCTTC. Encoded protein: CATRRGGSNYGYTF.